A single sample is the source of the 13 T cell receptor beta chains below, sequenced in a study of blood T cell repertoires in COVID-19. The protocol was immunoSEQ multiplex PCR, while the TCRdb copy is restricted to in-frame clones and leaves out a portion. Among about 410,000 clones listed, roughly 88% were seen once. Input material: PBMCs or T cells enriched from blood (not recorded which). All receptors come from a man younger than 35 who had recovered from COVID-19.

The rearrangement links TRBV3-1 (or the pseudogene TRBV3-2) to TRBJ2-7, with 11 bases aligning to TRBD2. Trimming cost V 1 base and J 7 bases; bases outside gene matches: 12. CDR1 is LGHDT, CDR2 YNNKEL, per germline (reference sequence). CDR3 length equals 17 residues. The CDR3 loop is CASSQGKRLAGGQEQYF. For the CDR3, the DNA is TGTGCCAGCAGCCAAGGAAAGAGGCTAGCGGGAGGCCAGGAGCAGTACTTC.

This sequence joins TRBV11-2 and TRBJ2-3; 8 bases match TRBD2. Per the germline V gene, CDR1 is SGHAT and CDR2 is FQNNGV. V was pared by 3 bases and J by 3 bases, with 8 bases of the junction left unmatched. The CDR3 is 16 residues long. The CDR3 loop reads CASSLGAGVGTDTQYF. The CDR3 coding sequence is TGTGCCAGCAGCTTGGGAGCGGGAGTTGGTACAGATACGCAGTATTTT.

The CDR3 region is CASSQGDPGDYEQYF. The CDR3 DNA sequence: TGTGCCAGCAGCCAAGGTGATCCGGGGGACTACGAGCAGTACTTC. This rearrangement joins TRBV3-1 (or the pseudogene TRBV3-2) to TRBJ2-7; possibly TRBD2 for D (6 bases). This CDR3 contains 15 residues. Trimming cost V 1 base and J 3 bases, with 13 bases left between them. Germline V gene sequence: CDR1 LGHDT, CDR2 YNNKEL (reference sequence).

The chain recombines TRBV3-1 (or the pseudogene TRBV3-2) with TRBJ1-4, with D hard to call. Germline V gene sequence: CDR1 LGHDT, CDR2 YNNKEL (reference sequence). The ends were cut back, 1 base at V and 8 bases at J, with 8 bases in the middle. The CDR3 totals 13 residues. In nucleotides, the CDR3 is TGTGCCAGCAGCCAAGCGGGAGCGGAAAAACTGTTTTTT. Its protein product is CASSQAGAEKLFF.

The rearrangement links TRBV5-5 to TRBJ1-1; no clear D. Germline values: CDR1 SGHKS, CDR2 YYEKEE (reference sequence). The CDR3 runs 15 residues. V dropped 2 bases and J dropped 1 base, with 12 bases sitting between them. DNA for the CDR3: TGTGCCAGCAGCTTTGTAGCGCTGCCGAACACTGAAGCTTTCTTT. Amino acids: CASSFVALPNTEAFF. Looking up the rest from reference TRBV5-5 and TRBJ1-1 gives the full variable domain: DAGVTQSPTHLIKTRGQQVTLRCSPISGHKSVSWYQQVLGQGPQFIFQYYEKEERGRGNFPDRFSARQFPNYSSELNVNALLLGDSALYLCASSFVALPNTEAFFGQGTRLTVV.

The rearrangement links TRBV24-1 to TRBJ1-1; 9 bases match TRBD1. The germline V gene encodes CDR1 KGHDR and CDR2 SFDVKD. The CDR3 is made up of 18 amino acids. J lost 5 bases, V lost 8 bases, and 20 bases had no gene match. CDR3 DNA: TGTGCCACCAAACAGGGGGCGTTATCGGGAACATCGAGAACTGAAGCTTTCTTT. Translating gives CATKQGALSGTSRTEAFF.

Only a few counts were recorded for this clone. This CDR3 reads CASSQFPHAGDINSPLHF. Written as DNA, the CDR3 is TGCGCCAGCAGCCAATTTCCCCATGCAGGGGACATCAATTCACCCCTCCACTTT. The chain has TRBV4-1 and TRBJ1-6; D is perhaps TRBD1 (6 bases). Trimming cost V 2 bases and J 7 bases, with 21 bases left between them. Per germline, CDR1 MGHRA and CDR2 YSYEKL. CDR3 size: 18 residues.

The chain uses TRBV7-8 and TRBJ2-7, with D possibly being TRBD1 (6 bases). V lost 5 bases and J lost 1, with 9 bases in between. The CDR3 sequence is 13 residues long. Germline lookup yields CDR1 SGHVS and CDR2 FQNEAQ. The CDR3 DNA is TGTGCCAGCAGCCGGGACACATCCTACGAGCAGTACTTC. This codes for CASSRDTSYEQYF.

The table lists this clone with a few counts. V gene TRBV14 combines with J gene TRBJ1-1; D may be TRBD1 (6 bases). Per germline, CDR1 SGHDN and CDR2 FVKESK. The V and J ends lost 5 bases and 0 bases respectively, with 13 bases between them. The CDR3 runs 15 residues. For the CDR3, the DNA is TGTGCCAGCAGCTTACAGGGATCCATGAACACTGAAGCTTTCTTT. It is translated as CASSLQGSMNTEAFF.

The rearrangement links TRBV19 to TRBJ1-1; D is uncertain. Per germline, CDR1 LNHDA and CDR2 SQIVND (reference sequence). The CDR3 spans 15 residues. Trimming removed 2 bases from V and 1 base from J, with 11 bases in between. CDR3 coding DNA: TGTGCCAGTAGTATAACTGGACGGGAGAACACTGAAGCTTTCTTT. It translates to CASSITGRENTEAFF.

The gene calls are TRBV12-3 or TRBV12-4 and TRBJ1-2; D call uncertain. V shed 3 bases and J shed 4 bases, with 9 bases lying between them. This CDR3 comprises 13 residues. The CDR3: CASSLGPTYGYTF. DNA of the CDR3: TGTGCCAGCAGTTTGGGCCCAACCTATGGCTACACCTTC.

V is TRBV5-1 and J is TRBJ2-2; perhaps TRBD1 as D (6 bases). From germline, CDR1 is SGHRS and CDR2 YFSETQ. This CDR3 spans 14 amino acids. The V gene lost 7 bases and the J gene lost 1 base, with 11 bases spanning the gap. The CDR3 sequence is CASAIQGNTGELFF. The CDR3 DNA reads TGCGCCAGCGCTATACAGGGGAACACCGGGGAGCTGTTTTTT.

In this sample, this clone turned up a few times. The chain links TRBV30 to TRBJ2-2; possibly TRBD1 for D (5 bases). Trimming left V 1 base short and J 5 bases short, with 5 bases between. The CDR3 totals 12 residues. Germline V CDR1 and CDR2: GTSNPN, SVGIG (reference sequence). The DNA of the CDR3 is TGTGCCTGGAGTGAGGGGACCGGGGAGCTGTTTTTT. It codes for CAWSEGTGELFF.